The 20 T cell receptor beta chains below were found in one sample sequenced in a study of blood T cell repertoires in COVID-19. Profiled with immunoSEQ multiplex PCR; TCRdb holds only in-frame clones, not every one. The data hold over 200,000 clones, with approximately 83% observed a single time. The material sequenced was peripheral blood. The receptors shown here come from a man in his forties or fifties with active or convalescent COVID-19.

The rearrangement joins TRBV28 to TRBJ1-1; D remains ambiguous. CDR1 and CDR2 (germline): MDHEN, SYDVKM. The CDR3 has 12 amino acids. CDR3 bases: TGTGTTTCTCGGAGACTGAACACTGAAGCTTTCTTT. Its translation: CVSRRLNTEAFF.

The rearrangement uses TRBV21-1 and TRBJ1-2; whether TRBD1, the table's D call, matches the DNA was not checked. TRBV21-1 is marked as a pseudogene. The CDR3 is 14 amino acids. The CDR3 DNA reads as TGTGCCAGCGGAGACAGGGGCGGAGTGGATGGCTACACCTTC. Translated, it gives CASGDRGGVDGYTF.

The V gene is TRBV5-8, the J gene TRBJ2-5; perhaps TRBD1 as D (6 bases). CDR1 and CDR2 from the germline V gene are SGHTS and YDEGEE. Trimming pared 6 bases from V and 5 bases from J, leaving 20 bases between. This CDR3 is built from 15 residues. The CDR3 region is CASTSTGRLRETQYF. The DNA of the CDR3 is TGTGCCAGCACCTCGACAGGTCGTTTAAGGGAGACCCAGTACTTC.

The chain joins TRBV20-1 to TRBJ2-1, with TRBD2 as a possible D gene (5 bases). Trimming pared 5 bases from V and 9 bases from J, leaving 8 bases between. This CDR3 contains 10 residues. Germline V gene lookup returns CDR1 DFQATT and CDR2 SNEGSKA (reference sequence). CDR3 DNA: TGCAGTGCTTCACGGGGTGAGCAGTTCTTC. It translates to CSASRGEQFF.

On this clone: This likely reflects a read error, since a far larger clone is one base away. The chain employs TRBV7-8 and TRBJ2-3; D ambiguous. The CDR3 totals 12 residues. Looked up from germline, CDR1 is SGHVS and CDR2 is FQNEAQ. V was cut by 5 bases and J by 2 bases, with 5 bases left in between. CDR3 bases: TGTGCCAGCAGCCCCCACACAGATACGCAGTATTTT. Translating it yields CASSPHTDTQYF.

In the case of this clone: Other nucleotide sequences from this sample produce the same CDR3. The V gene is TRBV12-3 or TRBV12-4, the J gene TRBJ2-3; no clear D. The CDR3 extends over 12 amino acids. Trimming stripped 3 bases from V and 6 bases from J, with 7 bases between. CDR3 sequence reads: CASSLTRDTQYF. Here the CDR3 DNA reads TGTGCCAGCAGTTTGACTCGTGATACGCAGTATTTT.

CDR3 nucleotides: TGTGCCTGGAGTGCCACGGGGGATCAGCCCCAGCATTTT. This codes for CAWSATGDQPQHF. The chain has TRBV30 and TRBJ1-5; the D gene is possibly TRBD1 (5 bases). From germline, CDR1 is GTSNPN and CDR2 SVGIG (reference sequence). V gave up 1 base and J gave up 5 bases, with 9 bases separating them. There are 13 residues in the CDR3.

This chain links TRBV14 with TRBJ1-6, with D possibly matching TRBD1 (6 bases). Germline V gene sequence: CDR1 SGHDN, CDR2 FVKESK. This CDR3 comprises 14 residues. Trimming cost V 2 bases and J 7 bases, with 9 bases left between them. The CDR3 coding sequence is TGTGCCAGCAGCCAAACAGGGAAGAATTCACCCCTCCACTTT. It encodes CASSQTGKNSPLHF.

The V call is TRBV9, the J call TRBJ1-4; 9 bases match TRBD1. After removal of 0 bases from V and 6 bases from J, the junction contained 6 bases not matched to a gene. CDR1 and CDR2 from the germline V gene are SGDLS and YYNGEE. The CDR3 contains 16 residues. CDR3 nucleotide sequence: TGTGCCAGCAGCGTAGGAGCGGGACAGGGTTATGAAAAACTGTTTTTT. Translation gives CASSVGAGQGYEKLFF.

The genes are TRBV6-1 and TRBJ1-4; D gene unclear. Germline-derived CDR1 and CDR2 are MNHNS and SASEGT. This CDR3 contains 14 residues. The V end was cut by 7 bases, the J end by 3 bases, with 12 bases between. Here the CDR3 reads CASTRRQANEKLFF. DNA of the CDR3: TGTGCCAGCACACGTAGGCAGGCTAATGAAAAACTGTTTTTT.

CDR3 coding DNA: TGTGCCATCCGATCGACTTCCCTCGCAGATACGCAGTATTTT. This gives the protein CAIRSTSLADTQYF. This chain links TRBV10-3 with TRBJ2-3; D call uncertain. CDR3 size: 14 residues. The germline gives CDR1 ENHRY, CDR2 SYGVKD. Trimming left V 8 bases short and J 4 bases short, with 16 bases between.

The chain links TRBV2 to TRBJ2-6; 9 positions agree with TRBD1. The CDR3 totals 17 residues. The germline gives CDR1 SNHLY, CDR2 FYNNEI. Trimming cost V 8 bases and J 4 bases; bases outside gene matches: 12. CDR3 in DNA: TGTGCCAGCGCCCGGGACAGGGAGATGCGCGGGGCCAACGTCCTGACTTTC. Translation: CASARDREMRGANVLTF.

The V gene is TRBV29-1, the J gene TRBJ2-1; TRBD1 matches 8 bases. The CDR3 runs 14 residues. Unmatched junction bases numbered 9, after V lost 4 bases and J lost 7 bases. Germline values: CDR1 SQVTM, CDR2 ANQGSEA. In DNA, the CDR3 is TGCAGCGTTGGGCGGGACAGGAGGTTGAATGAGCAGTTCTTC. Protein: CSVGRDRRLNEQFF.

The chain links TRBV6-6 to TRBJ2-7, with 9 bases that match TRBD2. This CDR3 has 15 residues. Germline CDR1 is MNHNY and CDR2 is SVGAGI (reference sequence). V was clipped by 2 bases and J by 2 bases; unmatched bases: 4. The CDR3 protein is CASSYGQRGAYEQYF. The CDR3 DNA follows: TGTGCCAGCAGTTACGGGCAGCGGGGGGCCTACGAGCAGTACTTC.

In its sample, this clone was seen once. The rearrangement joins TRBV7-3 to TRBJ2-7, with 8 bases identical to TRBD1. CDR3 length equals 15 residues. V lost 1 base and J lost 9; bases outside the gene matches: 11. Germline values: CDR1 SGHTA, CDR2 FQGTGA. The CDR3 DNA reads TGTGCCAGCAGCTTAAGTCCAGGGGGCGCATCGGGGCAGTACTTC. Its translation is CASSLSPGGASGQYF.

The chain uses TRBV7-9 and TRBJ2-7; D unclear. The germline gives CDR1 SEHNR, CDR2 FQNEAQ (reference sequence). CDR3 length: 14 amino acids. The V end was cut by 5 bases, the J end by 0 bases, with 11 bases between. This CDR3 reads CASSTHEFSYEQYF. The CDR3 coding sequence is TGTGCCAGCAGCACACACGAATTCTCCTACGAGCAGTACTTC.

This chain joins TRBV19 and TRBJ1-2; 7 bases align to TRBD1. Germline V gene sequence: CDR1 LNHDA, CDR2 SQIVND (reference sequence). The CDR3 runs 15 residues. The J segment lost 6 bases and the V segment lost 4 bases, leaving 11 bases of the junction unmatched. CDR3: CASSTSTGSLDGYTF. CDR3 in DNA: TGTGCCAGTAGTACCTCGACAGGGAGCCTGGATGGCTACACCTTC.

The chain joins TRBV19 to TRBJ2-1; 7 nucleotides agree with TRBD2. CDR1 LNHDA and CDR2 SQIVND come from the germline V gene (reference sequence). This CDR3 contains 15 residues. The ends lost 2 bases at V and 3 bases at J; junction bases unmatched: 4. The CDR3 DNA reads TGTGCCAGTAGTATAAGGTGGGGGGGCTACAATGAGCAGTTCTTC. It yields the protein CASSIRWGGYNEQFF.

The chain has TRBV5-1 and TRBJ2-5, with 9 bases lining up with TRBD2. The CDR3 is made up of 15 amino acids. CDR1 is SGHRS and CDR2 is YFSETQ in the germline V gene. The J segment lost 3 bases and the V segment lost 4 bases, leaving 7 bases of the junction unmatched. For the CDR3, the DNA is TGCGCCAGCAGCCCCCTCGGCGGGGGGGAAGAGACCCAGTACTTC. It yields the protein CASSPLGGGEETQYF.

The chain employs TRBV21-1 and TRBJ2-1; TRBD2 is the table's D call, not checked against the DNA. TRBV21-1 is termed a pseudogene. This CDR3 has 16 residues. CDR3 nucleotides: TGTGCCAGCAGCAAAGAAAGACTAGCGCCTAACAATGAGCAGTTCTTC. Translation gives CASSKERLAPNNEQFF.